This T cell receptor beta chain comes out of a study of cytomegalovirus exposure and HLA in healthy donors. In regard to this clone: The antigen remains unidentified.

Whole-study findings and limits: Both high specificity and high sensitivity reportedly marked the classifier's diagnosis of cytomegalovirus status. When a later analysis compared HLA-associated TCR beta chains with equally common others, the HLA-associated chains turned out to be more clonally expanded and to have lower generation probabilities. Exclusion as indistinguishable affected some V segments, including TRBV6-2 and TRBV6-3. The study designated fewer than 200 TCR beta chains cytomegalovirus-associated.

The CDR3 is 14 amino acids. V was shortened by 2 bases and J by 2 bases, with 9 bases between the two germline ends. Germline V CDR1 and CDR2: MNHEY, SVGAGI. Primers for the PCR totalled 60 Vbeta and 13 Jbeta. The protocol was immunoSEQ multiplex PCR, while the TCRdb copy is restricted to in-frame clones and leaves out a portion. The sample yields some 250,000 clones, over 70% seen once. The receptor was isolated from a woman in her sixties or seventies in good health and CMV-seropositive. Sequencing used PBMCs. This chain joins TRBV6-5 and TRBJ1-2; no firm D call. The CDR3, as DNA: TGTGCCAGCAGTTACGGGCAGGCCAACTATGGCTACACCTTC. It translates to CASSYGQANYGYTF.